The clone carrying this TCR beta chain was seen repeatedly, ten times or more. What it binds is not known. The source of the sample is a study of early T cells in non-severe SARS-CoV-2 infection. TCRdb re-derived calls from the 5' RACE reads in MiXCR, one entry per CDR3 protein. This sample carries 50,000 to 60,000 distinct CDR3 sequences, 5% to 7.5% of them seen once, and the ten largest clones take 5.8%. Findings of the study overall: Anti-spike CD8 specificities were favored by VDJdb matching, whose results missed private and CD4 specificities.

CDR3 length: 13 amino acids. CDR1 and CDR2 from the germline V gene are SEHNR and FQNEAQ (reference sequence). Trimming stripped 6 bases from V and 8 bases from J, with 11 bases between. The sample here was whole blood, taken at baseline. The gene calls are TRBV7-9 and TRBJ1-6, with D uncertain. This sequence was found in an adult who was a healthcare worker with PCR-confirmed SARS-CoV-2 infection or an uninfected control (not recorded which). The CDR3 nucleotides are TGTGCCAGCAGACTGGACCGGGATTCACCCCTCCACTTT. Protein: CASRLDRDSPLHF.